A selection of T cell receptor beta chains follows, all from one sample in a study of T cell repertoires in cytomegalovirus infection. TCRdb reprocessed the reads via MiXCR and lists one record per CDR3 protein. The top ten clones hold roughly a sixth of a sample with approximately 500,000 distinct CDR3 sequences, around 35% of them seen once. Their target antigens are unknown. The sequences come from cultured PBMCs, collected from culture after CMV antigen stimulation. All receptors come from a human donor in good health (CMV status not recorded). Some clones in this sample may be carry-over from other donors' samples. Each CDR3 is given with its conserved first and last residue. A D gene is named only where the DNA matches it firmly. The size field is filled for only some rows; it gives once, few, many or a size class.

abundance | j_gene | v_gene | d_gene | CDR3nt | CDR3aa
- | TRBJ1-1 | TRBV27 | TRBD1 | TGTGCCAGCAGTTTCGACAGGGGCGTTTACGACACTGAAGCTTTCTTT | CASSFDRGVYDTEAFF
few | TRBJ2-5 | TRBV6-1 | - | TGTGCCAGCTGCCCCGGGATTCGAGAGACCCAGTACTTC | CASCPGIRETQYF
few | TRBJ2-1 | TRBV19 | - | TGTGCCAGTAGTATCGGTAGCGGACGCTCCTACAATGAGCAGTTCTTC | CASSIGSGRSYNEQFF
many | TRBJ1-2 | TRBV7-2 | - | TGTGCCAGCAGCTTAGACCCTAACTATGGCTACACCTTC | CASSLDPNYGYTF
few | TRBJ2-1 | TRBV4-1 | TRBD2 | TGCGCCAGCAGCCTAGTCACGTTGGCTAGCGGCTACAATGAGCAGTTCTTC | CASSLVTLASGYNEQFF
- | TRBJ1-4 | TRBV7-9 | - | TGTGCCAGCAGCCCCGTCACAGGGATACATGAAAAACTGTTTTTT | CASSPVTGIHEKLFF
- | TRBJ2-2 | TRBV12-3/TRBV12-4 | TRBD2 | TGTGCCAGCAACCCAAGACTAGCGGGAGAAGGGGGCGGGGAGCTGTTTTTT | CASNPRLAGEGGGELFF
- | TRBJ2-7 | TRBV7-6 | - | TGTGCCAGCAGCGACGGACGGTTGGCCTACGAGCAGTACTTC | CASSDGRLAYEQYF
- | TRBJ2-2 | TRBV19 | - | TGTGCCAGTAGTCTCACCGCGGGGTTTGACGGGGAGCTGTTTTTT | CASSLTAGFDGELFF
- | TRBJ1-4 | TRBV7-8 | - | TGTGCCAGCCGGGGGGAAAAACTGTTTTTT | CASRGEKLFF
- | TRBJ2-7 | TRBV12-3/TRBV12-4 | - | TGTGCCAGCAGTTTCCGGGGAAGCTCCTACGAGCAGTACTTC | CASSFRGSSYEQYF
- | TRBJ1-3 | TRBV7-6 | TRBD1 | TGTGCCAGCAGCTCGCGGACAGGGGCTGGAAACACCATATATTTT | CASSSRTGAGNTIYF
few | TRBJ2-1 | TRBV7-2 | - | TGTGCCAGCAGCTCGGATGGGCTAGCAAACAATGAGCAGTTCTTC | CASSSDGLANNEQFF
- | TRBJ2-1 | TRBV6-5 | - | TGTGCCAGCAGTTACTCGTCCGAAGCCTATTACAATGAGCAGTTCTTC | CASSYSSEAYYNEQFF
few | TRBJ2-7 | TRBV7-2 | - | TGTGCCAGCAGCTTAGAATACAGCTCCTACGAGCAGTACTTC | CASSLEYSSYEQYF
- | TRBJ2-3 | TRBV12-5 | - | TGTGCTAGTGGTTTGCAAGGTAGCACAGATACGCAGTATTTT | CASGLQGSTDTQYF
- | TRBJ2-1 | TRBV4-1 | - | TGCGCCAGCAGCCAAGGGTCAAGGCCCTACAATGAGCAGTTCTTC | CASSQGSRPYNEQFF